This T cell receptor (beta chain) was captured by sequencing in a study of cytomegalovirus exposure and HLA in healthy donors. Study-level information: A subsequent analysis stated that the 120 or so validation repertoires were run on the same platform as the approximately 610 first-cohort repertoires.

Germline V gene sequence: CDR1 GTSNPN, CDR2 SVGIG (reference sequence). Trimming cost V 3 bases and J 8 bases, with 10 bases left between them. This CDR3 is built from 11 residues. This clone was recorded many times. The antigen is unknown. Separate from the roughly 700-subject first cohort was the approximately 130-subject validation cohort, to which the donors belonged. The table came from immunoSEQ multiplex PCR; TCRdb's copy has only in-frame clones and leaves some out. The sample lists around 300,000 clones, more than 75% occurring once. General study points: Three chains tied to CMV proved CMV antigen-specific in vitro. The study put 160 or so TCR beta chains on its list as cytomegalovirus-associated.

The chain employs TRBV30 and TRBJ1-2; possible D gene TRBD1, 6 bases. The origin of this receptor is a woman in her late teens or twenties in good health and CMV-seronegative. Sequencing was done on a sample of PBMCs. Here the CDR3 DNA reads TGTGCCTGGAGGGGACACAGCGGCTACACCTTC. This encodes CAWRGHSGYTF.